This is a list of T cell receptor beta chains from one sample in a study of shared clonotypes between healthy human individuals. TCRdb's table, derived via immunoSEQ multiplex PCR, lists solely in-frame clones and lacks some. The repertoire has over a million clones, approximately 78% of them found once; the top ten carry 0.5% to 0.6%. Sequenced sample: memory CD4+ T cells from PBMCs. The receptors originated from a man between 18 and 35 years old in good health. Some clones in this sample may be carry-over from other donors' samples. Both conserved end residues are part of each CDR3. The D gene is left open where the match is weak. Clone size is shown for a subset of rows, as once, few, many or a class of expanded clone.

abundance: NA; d_gene: NA; j_gene: TRBJ2-6; v_gene: TRBV9; CDR3aa: CASSAELRGSSGANVLTF; CDR3nt: TGTGCCAGCAGCGCAGAATTGCGGGGCTCCTCTGGGGCCAACGTCCTGACTTTC
abundance: NA; d_gene: NA; j_gene: TRBJ2-3; v_gene: TRBV5-1; CDR3aa: CASSDSTDQADTQYF; CDR3nt: TGCGCCAGCAGCGATTCCACCGATCAGGCAGATACGCAGTATTTT
abundance: NA; d_gene: TRBD1; j_gene: TRBJ2-5; v_gene: TRBV7-9; CDR3aa: CASSLGTGFRETQYF; CDR3nt: TGTGCCAGCAGCTTAGGGACAGGGTTCCGAGAGACCCAGTACTTC
abundance: few; d_gene: TRBD2; j_gene: TRBJ2-3; v_gene: TRBV10-2; CDR3aa: CATLSGRARTDTQYF; CDR3nt: TGCGCCACCCTTAGCGGGAGGGCCCGCACAGATACGCAGTATTTT
abundance: few; d_gene: NA; j_gene: TRBJ2-2; v_gene: TRBV11-3; CDR3aa: CASSPDYFSGELFF; CDR3nt: TGTGCCAGCAGCCCTGACTATTTTTCCGGGGAGCTGTTTTTT
abundance: NA; d_gene: NA; j_gene: TRBJ1-5; v_gene: TRBV10-1; CDR3aa: CASADTPTSGQPQHF; CDR3nt: TGCGCCAGCGCGGACACACCGACTTCGGGACAGCCCCAGCATTTT
abundance: NA; d_gene: NA; j_gene: TRBJ1-3; v_gene: TRBV28; CDR3aa: CASSGRQFVSGNTIYF; CDR3nt: TGTGCCAGCAGTGGTAGGCAGTTCGTCTCTGGAAACACCATATATTTT
abundance: NA; d_gene: NA; j_gene: TRBJ1-5; v_gene: TRBV19; CDR3aa: CASSPRAYEGQPQHF; CDR3nt: TGTGCCAGTAGTCCCAGGGCCTACGAGGGTCAGCCCCAGCATTTT
abundance: NA; d_gene: NA; j_gene: TRBJ2-5; v_gene: TRBV2; CDR3aa: CASGPQETQYF; CDR3nt: TGTGCCAGCGGACCCCAAGAGACCCAGTACTTC
abundance: few; d_gene: NA; j_gene: TRBJ1-5; v_gene: TRBV10-3; CDR3aa: CAISEYMAGSNQPQHF; CDR3nt: TGTGCCATCAGTGAGTACATGGCGGGAAGCAATCAGCCCCAGCATTTT
abundance: NA; d_gene: NA; j_gene: TRBJ2-2; v_gene: TRBV7-9; CDR3aa: CASSSPFALTGELFF; CDR3nt: TGTGCCAGCAGCTCCCCCTTCGCACTCACCGGGGAGCTGTTTTTT
abundance: NA; d_gene: NA; j_gene: TRBJ2-1; v_gene: TRBV9; CDR3aa: CASSAGLEYNEQFF; CDR3nt: TGTGCCAGCAGCGCGGGACTCGAGTACAATGAGCAGTTCTTC
abundance: NA; d_gene: NA; j_gene: TRBJ2-1; v_gene: TRBV20-1; CDR3aa: CSAQDNEQFF; CDR3nt: TGCAGTGCGCAAGACAATGAGCAGTTCTTC
abundance: NA; d_gene: NA; j_gene: TRBJ1-4; v_gene: TRBV18; CDR3aa: CASSPGLGQLNEKLFF; CDR3nt: TGTGCCAGCTCACCTGGACTTGGACAGTTAAATGAAAAACTGTTTTTT
abundance: few; d_gene: NA; j_gene: TRBJ2-7; v_gene: TRBV7-2; CDR3aa: CASNLGTSSYEQYF; CDR3nt: TGTGCCAGCAACCTAGGGACTTCCTCCTACGAGCAGTACTTC
abundance: NA; d_gene: NA; j_gene: TRBJ1-1; v_gene: TRBV28; CDR3aa: CASSLSWEPKAFF; CDR3nt: TGTGCCAGCAGTTTATCCTGGGAACCCAAAGCTTTCTTT
abundance: NA; d_gene: TRBD1; j_gene: TRBJ2-4; v_gene: TRBV4-3; CDR3aa: CASSQEDRGDIQYF; CDR3nt: TGCGCCAGCAGCCAAGAGGACAGGGGTGACATTCAGTACTTC
abundance: many; d_gene: NA; j_gene: TRBJ2-7; v_gene: TRBV7-2; CDR3aa: CASSFRDGTYEQYF; CDR3nt: TGTGCCAGCAGCTTCCGGGACGGAACCTACGAGCAGTACTTC
abundance: few; d_gene: NA; j_gene: TRBJ2-1; v_gene: TRBV5-6; CDR3aa: CASSPRMGNEQFF; CDR3nt: TGTGCCAGCAGCCCTCGAATGGGCAATGAGCAGTTCTTC
abundance: NA; d_gene: NA; j_gene: TRBJ2-2; v_gene: TRBV5-1; CDR3aa: CASSAGTQNGELFF; CDR3nt: TGCGCCAGCAGCGCCGGGACCCAAAACGGGGAGCTGTTTTTT
abundance: NA; d_gene: NA; j_gene: TRBJ2-5; v_gene: TRBV7-2; CDR3aa: CASSFRTPSLKETQYF; CDR3nt: TGTGCCAGCAGCTTCCGGACCCCCTCCCTCAAAGAGACCCAGTACTTC
abundance: NA; d_gene: TRBD1; j_gene: TRBJ2-5; v_gene: TRBV7-2; CDR3aa: CASSSWTGGETQYF; CDR3nt: TGTGCCAGCAGCTCCTGGACAGGGGGGGAGACCCAGTACTTC
abundance: NA; d_gene: NA; j_gene: TRBJ1-6; v_gene: TRBV7-9; CDR3aa: CASSPNGRSPLHF; CDR3nt: TGTGCCAGCAGCCCCAATGGTCGGTCACCCCTCCACTTT
abundance: NA; d_gene: NA; j_gene: TRBJ1-1; v_gene: TRBV28; CDR3aa: CASSLFPGAGSTEAFF; CDR3nt: TGTGCCAGCAGTTTATTCCCGGGGGCTGGTAGCACTGAAGCTTTCTTT
abundance: NA; d_gene: NA; j_gene: TRBJ2-7; v_gene: TRBV27; CDR3aa: CASSSPGEWNEQYF; CDR3nt: TGTGCCAGCAGTTCCCCAGGGGAATGGAATGAGCAGTACTTC
abundance: NA; d_gene: NA; j_gene: TRBJ1-1; v_gene: TRBV27; CDR3aa: CASSRGAMNTEAFF; CDR3nt: TGTGCCAGCAGCAGGGGAGCCATGAACACTGAAGCTTTCTTT
abundance: NA; d_gene: NA; j_gene: TRBJ2-1; v_gene: TRBV18; CDR3aa: CASSPRRDNEQFF; CDR3nt: TGTGCCAGCTCACCACGGCGGGACAATGAGCAGTTCTTC
abundance: NA; d_gene: TRBD2; j_gene: TRBJ2-1; v_gene: TRBV18; CDR3aa: CASSPGLAAMSSYNEQFF; CDR3nt: TGTGCCAGCTCACCGGGACTAGCGGCTATGAGCTCCTACAATGAGCAGTTCTTC
abundance: NA; d_gene: NA; j_gene: TRBJ2-7; v_gene: TRBV11-1; CDR3aa: CASSLARQIYEQYF; CDR3nt: TGTGCCAGCAGCTTAGCGCGGCAGATCTACGAGCAGTACTTC
abundance: NA; d_gene: NA; j_gene: TRBJ2-2; v_gene: TRBV28; CDR3aa: CASSSSGQGLGELFF; CDR3nt: NA
abundance: NA; d_gene: NA; j_gene: TRBJ1-5; v_gene: TRBV6-1; CDR3aa: CASRQVAGSNQPQHF; CDR3nt: TGTGCCAGCCGACAGGTTGCTGGTAGCAATCAGCCCCAGCATTTT
abundance: NA; d_gene: NA; j_gene: TRBJ1-3; v_gene: TRBV9; CDR3aa: CASSSQQGGSGNTIYF; CDR3nt: TGTGCCAGCAGCTCCCAACAGGGAGGCTCTGGAAACACCATATATTTT
abundance: few; d_gene: TRBD2; j_gene: TRBJ2-7; v_gene: TRBV4-1; CDR3aa: CASSRDNLAGDYEQYF; CDR3nt: TGCGCCAGCAGCCGCGATAATCTAGCGGGCGACTACGAGCAGTACTTC
abundance: NA; d_gene: TRBD2; j_gene: TRBJ2-7; v_gene: TRBV11-2; CDR3aa: CASSQTGTSYEQYF; CDR3nt: TGTGCCAGCAGCCAAACCGGGACTAGCTACGAGCAGTACTTC
abundance: once; d_gene: NA; j_gene: TRBJ2-5; v_gene: TRBV29-1; CDR3aa: CSATHSGETQYF; CDR3nt: TGCAGCGCCACCCACTCTGGGGAGACCCAGTACTTC
abundance: NA; d_gene: TRBD1; j_gene: TRBJ2-3; v_gene: TRBV28; CDR3aa: CASSQPHVGTDPGRTQYF; CDR3nt: TGTGCCAGCAGCCAACCCCATGTCGGGACAGACCCCGGTCGTACGCAGTATTTT
abundance: NA; d_gene: NA; j_gene: TRBJ2-1; v_gene: TRBV30; CDR3aa: CAWSQGTAYNEQFF; CDR3nt: TGTGCCTGGAGCCAAGGGACGGCTTACAATGAGCAGTTCTTC
abundance: NA; d_gene: TRBD2; j_gene: TRBJ2-3; v_gene: TRBV7-2; CDR3aa: CASSPLAGGPRTDTQYF; CDR3nt: TGTGCCAGCAGCCCACTAGCGGGAGGGCCTAGGACAGATACGCAGTATTTT
abundance: NA; d_gene: NA; j_gene: TRBJ1-1; v_gene: TRBV10-3; CDR3aa: CAIRGAVGTEAFF; CDR3nt: TGTGCCATCCGTGGGGCCGTCGGCACTGAAGCTTTCTTT
abundance: NA; d_gene: NA; j_gene: TRBJ1-5; v_gene: TRBV19; CDR3aa: CASSIGYGFWQPQHF; CDR3nt: TGTGCCAGTAGTATAGGATATGGTTTCTGGCAGCCCCAGCATTTT
abundance: NA; d_gene: TRBD1; j_gene: TRBJ2-2; v_gene: TRBV5-1; CDR3aa: CASSGDTGAGELFF; CDR3nt: TGCGCCAGCAGCGGAGACACAGGGGCCGGGGAGCTGTTTTTT
abundance: NA; d_gene: NA; j_gene: TRBJ2-1; v_gene: TRBV5-4; CDR3aa: CASSSYLDEQFF; CDR3nt: TGTGCCAGCAGCTCCTATTTGGACGAGCAGTTCTTC
abundance: NA; d_gene: NA; j_gene: TRBJ1-6; v_gene: TRBV28; CDR3aa: CASRPSGGSYNSPLHF; CDR3nt: TGTGCCAGCAGGCCAAGTGGGGGGTCCTATAATTCACCCCTCCACTTT
abundance: few; d_gene: NA; j_gene: TRBJ2-7; v_gene: TRBV6-6; CDR3aa: CASSGVDGSLYEQYF; CDR3nt: TGTGCCAGCAGTGGGGTTGATGGATCGCTCTACGAGCAGTACTTC
abundance: once; d_gene: TRBD1; j_gene: TRBJ2-7; v_gene: TRBV6-6; CDR3aa: CASRQVSGGDFDEQYF; CDR3nt: TGTGCCAGCAGGCAAGTCTCAGGGGGCGATTTTGACGAGCAGTACTTC
abundance: NA; d_gene: NA; j_gene: TRBJ2-3; v_gene: TRBV7-9; CDR3aa: CASSQNGPVWYF; CDR3nt: TGTGCCAGCAGCCAGAACGGGCCTGTATGGTATTTT
abundance: NA; d_gene: TRBD1; j_gene: TRBJ1-2; v_gene: TRBV7-9; CDR3aa: CASSAGRDRGHGYTF; CDR3nt: TGTGCCAGCAGCGCGGGCCGGGACAGGGGCCATGGCTACACCTTC
abundance: NA; d_gene: TRBD1; j_gene: TRBJ2-1; v_gene: TRBV6-1; CDR3aa: CASIMQGAGFNEQFF; CDR3nt: TGTGCCAGCATTATGCAGGGGGCAGGTTTCAATGAGCAGTTCTTC